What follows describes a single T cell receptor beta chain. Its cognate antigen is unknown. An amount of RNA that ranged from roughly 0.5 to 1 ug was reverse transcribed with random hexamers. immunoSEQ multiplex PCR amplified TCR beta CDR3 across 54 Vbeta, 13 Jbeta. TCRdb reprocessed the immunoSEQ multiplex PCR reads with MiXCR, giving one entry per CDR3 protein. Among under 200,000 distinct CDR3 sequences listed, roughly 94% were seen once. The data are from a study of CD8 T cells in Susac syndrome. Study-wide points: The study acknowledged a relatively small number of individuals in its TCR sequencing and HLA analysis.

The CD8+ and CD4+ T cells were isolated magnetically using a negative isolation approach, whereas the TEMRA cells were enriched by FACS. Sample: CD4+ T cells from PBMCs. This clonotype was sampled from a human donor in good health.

The CDR3 region is CATSSQWNTEAFF. The DNA of the CDR3 is TGTGCCACCAGCAGCCAGTGGAACACTGAAGCTTTCTTT. V usage is TRBV15 and J usage is TRBJ1-1; D is ambiguous. Germline CDR1 and CDR2: LNHNV and YYDKDF (reference sequence). The CDR3 is 13 residues long. Trimming left V 3 bases short and J 1 base short, with 6 bases between.